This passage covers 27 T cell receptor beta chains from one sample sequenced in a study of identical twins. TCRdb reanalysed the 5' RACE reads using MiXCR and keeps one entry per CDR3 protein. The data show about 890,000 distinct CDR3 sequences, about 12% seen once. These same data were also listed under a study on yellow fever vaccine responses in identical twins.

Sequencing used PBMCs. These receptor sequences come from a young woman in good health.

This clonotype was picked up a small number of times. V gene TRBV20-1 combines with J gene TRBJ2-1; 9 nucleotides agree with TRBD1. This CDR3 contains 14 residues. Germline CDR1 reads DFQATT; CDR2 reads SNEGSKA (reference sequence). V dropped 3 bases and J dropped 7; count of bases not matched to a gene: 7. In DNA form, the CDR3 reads TGCAGTGCTAGCCTACAGGGGGCGATGAATGAGCAGTTCTTC. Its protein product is CSASLQGAMNEQFF.

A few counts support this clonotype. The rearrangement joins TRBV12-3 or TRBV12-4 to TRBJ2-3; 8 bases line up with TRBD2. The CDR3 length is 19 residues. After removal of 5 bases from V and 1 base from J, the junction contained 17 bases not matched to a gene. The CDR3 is CASSHPGLEWLGGTDTQYF. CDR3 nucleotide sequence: TGTGCCAGCAGTCATCCGGGACTAGAGTGGTTGGGTGGCACAGATACGCAGTATTTT.

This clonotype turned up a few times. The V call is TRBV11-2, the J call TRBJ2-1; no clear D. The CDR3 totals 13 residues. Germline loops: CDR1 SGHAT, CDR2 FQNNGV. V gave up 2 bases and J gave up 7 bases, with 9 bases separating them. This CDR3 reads CASSLYLPNEQFF. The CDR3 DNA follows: TGTGCCAGCAGCTTATATCTACCGAATGAGCAGTTCTTC.

CDR3 sequence reads: CASSFIRGCCGELFF. Here the CDR3 DNA reads TGTGCCAGCAGTTTCATCCGGGGGTGTTGCGGGGAGCTGTTTTTT. This chain uses TRBV12-3 or TRBV12-4 with TRBJ2-2, with D perhaps TRBD2 (6 bases). The length of the CDR3 is 15 residues. Trimming cost V 3 bases and J 7 bases, with 15 bases left between them.

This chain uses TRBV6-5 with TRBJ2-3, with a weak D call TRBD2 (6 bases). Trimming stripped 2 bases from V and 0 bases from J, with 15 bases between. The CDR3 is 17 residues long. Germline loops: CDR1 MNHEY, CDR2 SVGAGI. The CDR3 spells CASSYAGGTISTDTQYF. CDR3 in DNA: TGTGCCAGCAGTTACGCCGGGGGTACAATTAGCACAGATACGCAGTATTTT.

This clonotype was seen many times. The CDR3 DNA reads as TGCGCCAGCAGCCGGGAGGGAGAGACCCAGTACTTC. This translates into CASSREGETQYF. This chain joins TRBV5-1 and TRBJ2-5; 8 bases are shared with TRBD2. The CDR3 has 12 amino acids. Germline CDR1 and CDR2: SGHRS and YFSETQ. Trimming at V came to 4 bases and at J to 4 bases, leaving 0 bases not matched to a gene.

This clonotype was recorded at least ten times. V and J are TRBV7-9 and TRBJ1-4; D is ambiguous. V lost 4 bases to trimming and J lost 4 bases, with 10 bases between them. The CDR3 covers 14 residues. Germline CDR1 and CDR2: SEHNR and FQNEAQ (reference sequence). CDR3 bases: TGTGCCAGCAGCTCTAGCGCGTTTAATGAAAAACTGTTTTTT. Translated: CASSSSAFNEKLFF.

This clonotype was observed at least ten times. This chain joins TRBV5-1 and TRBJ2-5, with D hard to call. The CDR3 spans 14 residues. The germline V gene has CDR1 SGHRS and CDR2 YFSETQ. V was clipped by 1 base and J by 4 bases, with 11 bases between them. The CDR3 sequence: CASSLSSLGETQYF. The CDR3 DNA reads TGCGCCAGCAGCTTGAGTTCGCTGGGAGAGACCCAGTACTTC.

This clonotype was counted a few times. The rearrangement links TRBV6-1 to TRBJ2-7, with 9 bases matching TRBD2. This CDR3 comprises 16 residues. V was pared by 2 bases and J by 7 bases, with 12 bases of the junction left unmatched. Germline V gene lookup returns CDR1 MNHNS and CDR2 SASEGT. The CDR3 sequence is CASSESPLAGRGEQYV. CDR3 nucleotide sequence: TGTGCCAGCAGTGAAAGCCCTCTAGCGGGGCGGGGGGAGCAGTACGTC.

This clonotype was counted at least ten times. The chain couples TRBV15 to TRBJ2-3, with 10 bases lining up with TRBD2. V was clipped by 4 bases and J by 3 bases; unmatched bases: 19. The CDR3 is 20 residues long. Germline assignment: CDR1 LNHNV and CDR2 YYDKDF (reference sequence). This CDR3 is CATSTLKAVLAGVGTDTQYF. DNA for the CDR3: TGTGCCACCAGCACCCTAAAAGCGGTCCTAGCGGGAGTGGGAACAGATACGCAGTATTTT.

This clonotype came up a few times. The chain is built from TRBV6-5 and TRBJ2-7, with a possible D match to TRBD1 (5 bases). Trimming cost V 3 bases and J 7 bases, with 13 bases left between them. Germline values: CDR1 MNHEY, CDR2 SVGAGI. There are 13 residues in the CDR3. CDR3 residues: CASSYVGLGEQYV. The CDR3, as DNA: TGTGCCAGCAGTTATGTGGGGCTCGGGGAGCAGTACGTC.

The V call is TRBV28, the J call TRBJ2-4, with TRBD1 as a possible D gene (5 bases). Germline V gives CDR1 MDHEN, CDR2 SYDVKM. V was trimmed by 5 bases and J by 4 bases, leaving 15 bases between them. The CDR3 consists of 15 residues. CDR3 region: CASSRRQTSKNIQYF. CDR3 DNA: TGTGCCAGCAGTCGTCGACAGACCAGTAAAAACATTCAGTACTTC.

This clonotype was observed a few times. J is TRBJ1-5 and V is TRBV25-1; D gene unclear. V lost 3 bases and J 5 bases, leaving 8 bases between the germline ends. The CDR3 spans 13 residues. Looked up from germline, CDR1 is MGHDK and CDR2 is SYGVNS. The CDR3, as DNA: TGTGCCAGCAGTGATGTGGGAGATCAGCCCCAGCATTTT. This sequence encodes CASSDVGDQPQHF.

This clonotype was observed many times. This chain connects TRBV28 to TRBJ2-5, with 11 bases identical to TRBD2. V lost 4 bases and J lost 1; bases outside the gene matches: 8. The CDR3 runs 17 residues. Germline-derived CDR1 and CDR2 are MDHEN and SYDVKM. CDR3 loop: CASSSRLAGRTQETQYF. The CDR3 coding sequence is TGTGCCAGCAGTTCACGACTAGCGGGGAGAACCCAAGAGACCCAGTACTTC.

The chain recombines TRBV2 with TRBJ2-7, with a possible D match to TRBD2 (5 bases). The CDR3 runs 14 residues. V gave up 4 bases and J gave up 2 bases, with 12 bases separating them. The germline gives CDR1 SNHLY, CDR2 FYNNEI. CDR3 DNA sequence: TGTGCCAGCAGTGCTGAGGGAACCACCTACGAGCAGTACTTC. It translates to CASSAEGTTYEQYF.

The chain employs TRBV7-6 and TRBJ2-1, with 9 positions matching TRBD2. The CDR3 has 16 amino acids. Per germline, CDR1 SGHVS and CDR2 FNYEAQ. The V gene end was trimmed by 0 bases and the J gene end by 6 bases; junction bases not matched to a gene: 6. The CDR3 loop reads CASSLAGSGSGNEQFF. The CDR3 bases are TGTGCCAGCAGCTTAGCGGGTAGCGGGAGTGGCAATGAGCAGTTCTTC.

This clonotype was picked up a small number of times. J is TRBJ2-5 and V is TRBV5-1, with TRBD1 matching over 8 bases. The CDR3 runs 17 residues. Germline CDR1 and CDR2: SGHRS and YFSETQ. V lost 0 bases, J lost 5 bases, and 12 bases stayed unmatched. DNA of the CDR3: TGCGCCAGCAGCTTGGCCCTTCAGGGGGCAATCGTGGAGACCCAGTACTTC. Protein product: CASSLALQGAIVETQYF.

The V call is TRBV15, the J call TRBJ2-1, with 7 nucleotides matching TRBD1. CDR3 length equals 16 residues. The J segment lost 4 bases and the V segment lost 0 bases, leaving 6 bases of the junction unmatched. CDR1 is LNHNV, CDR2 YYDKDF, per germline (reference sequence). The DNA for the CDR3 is TGTGCCACCAGCAGAGATGACAGGGTAGAATACAATGAGCAGTTCTTC. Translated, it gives CATSRDDRVEYNEQFF.

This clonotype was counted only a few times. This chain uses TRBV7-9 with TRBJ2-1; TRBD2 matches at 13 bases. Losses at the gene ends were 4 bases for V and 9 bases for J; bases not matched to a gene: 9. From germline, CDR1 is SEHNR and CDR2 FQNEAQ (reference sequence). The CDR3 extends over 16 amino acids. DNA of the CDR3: TGTGCCAGCAGCTACCCCGGACTAGCGGGAGCGGGTGAGCAGTTCTTC. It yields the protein CASSYPGLAGAGEQFF.

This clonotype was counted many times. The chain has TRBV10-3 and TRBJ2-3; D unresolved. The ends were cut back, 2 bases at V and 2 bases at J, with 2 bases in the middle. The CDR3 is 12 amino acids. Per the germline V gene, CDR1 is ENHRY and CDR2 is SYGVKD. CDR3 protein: CAISEDTDTQYF. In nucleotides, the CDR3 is TGTGCCATCAGTGAGGACACAGATACGCAGTATTTT.

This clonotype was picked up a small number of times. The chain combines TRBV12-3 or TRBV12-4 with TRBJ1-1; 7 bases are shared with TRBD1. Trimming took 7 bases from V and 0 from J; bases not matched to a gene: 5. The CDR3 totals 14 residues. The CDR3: CASTGDRLNTEAFF. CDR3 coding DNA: TGTGCCAGCACCGGGGACAGATTGAACACTGAAGCTTTCTTT.

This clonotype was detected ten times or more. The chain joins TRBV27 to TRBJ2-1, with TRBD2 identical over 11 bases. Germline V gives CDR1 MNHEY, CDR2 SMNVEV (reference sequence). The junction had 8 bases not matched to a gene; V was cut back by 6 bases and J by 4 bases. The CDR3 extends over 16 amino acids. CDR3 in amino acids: CASSPALAGGYNEQFF. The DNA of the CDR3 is TGTGCCAGCAGCCCAGCCCTAGCGGGAGGTTACAATGAGCAGTTCTTC.

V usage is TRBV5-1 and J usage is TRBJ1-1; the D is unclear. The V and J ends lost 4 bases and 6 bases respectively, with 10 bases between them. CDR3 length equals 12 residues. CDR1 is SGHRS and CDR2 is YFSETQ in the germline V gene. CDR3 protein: CASSTQASEAFF. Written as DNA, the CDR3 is TGCGCCAGCAGCACTCAGGCTTCTGAAGCTTTCTTT.

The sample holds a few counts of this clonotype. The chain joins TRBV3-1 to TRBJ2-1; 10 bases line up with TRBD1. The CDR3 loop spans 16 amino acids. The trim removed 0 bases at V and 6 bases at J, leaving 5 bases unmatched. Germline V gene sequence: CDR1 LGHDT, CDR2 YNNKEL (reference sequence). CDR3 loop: CASSQDRDRGSNEQFF. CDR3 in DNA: TGTGCCAGCAGCCAAGATCGGGACAGGGGTTCCAATGAGCAGTTCTTC.

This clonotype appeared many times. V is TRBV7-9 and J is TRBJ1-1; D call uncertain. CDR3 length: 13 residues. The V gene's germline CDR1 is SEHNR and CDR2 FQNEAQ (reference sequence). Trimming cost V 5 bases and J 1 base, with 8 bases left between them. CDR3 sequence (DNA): TGTGCCAGCAGCCGAGAGGGGAACACTGAAGCTTTCTTT. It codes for CASSREGNTEAFF.

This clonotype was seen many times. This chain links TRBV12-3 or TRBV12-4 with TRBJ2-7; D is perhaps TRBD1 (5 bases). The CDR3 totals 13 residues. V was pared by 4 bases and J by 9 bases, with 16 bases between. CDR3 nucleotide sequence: TGTGCCAGCAGTTCCGACACATGGCAGGGGCAGTACTTC. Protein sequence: CASSSDTWQGQYF.

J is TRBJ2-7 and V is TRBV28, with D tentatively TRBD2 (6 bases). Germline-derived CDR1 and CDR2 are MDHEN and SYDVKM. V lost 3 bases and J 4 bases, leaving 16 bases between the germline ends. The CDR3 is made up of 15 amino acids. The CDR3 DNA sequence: TGTGCCAGCAGTTTCCAGGGAGGTTGGAATTACGAGCAGTACTTC. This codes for CASSFQGGWNYEQYF.